This entry is about one T cell receptor (beta chain). Its antigen is as yet unknown. The J segment lost 2 bases and the V segment lost 5 bases, leaving 6 bases of the junction unmatched. Germline-derived CDR1 and CDR2 are MGHDK and SYGVNS. This CDR3 has 15 amino acids. The data were obtained in a study of siplizumab effects on memory and regulatory T cells. Whole-study findings and limits: Siplizumab produced a significant reduction in alloreactive sequences that were traceable to unstimulated CD4+ memory cells. Major contributors to the alloresponse seemed to be naive T cells, which also appeared more diverse than memory cells.

TCR templates, around 9.3 x 10^4 per sample, were assayed. Repertoires were generated with immunoSEQ multiplex PCR, while TCRdb's copy carries only in-frame clones and drops some. The sample contains about 40,000 clones, 80% to 90% of which appear only once. In a few donor pairs, unstimulated naive, memory, effector memory and TEMRA subsets were sequenced. Sequenced material: naive CD4+ T cells sorted from blood. This sequence originates from a human donor in good health. V usage is TRBV25-1 and J usage is TRBJ1-5, with 7 bases lining up with TRBD1. CDR3 in DNA: TGTGCCAGCAGTAAACAGGGGCCAGGCAATCAGCCCCAGCATTTT. It translates to CASSKQGPGNQPQHF.